The clone carrying this T cell receptor beta chain was counted a single time. The data were obtained in a study of blood T cell repertoires in COVID-19. Authors' data handling: How many nucleated cells were present was estimated from reference gene primer amplification. Method: immunoSEQ multiplex PCR; TCRdb's copy keeps in-frame clones and lacks some. V and J calls and clone size are copied from that table; D and trimming were computed from the DNA. The sample lists 85,000 to 100,000 clones; around 86% were seen once. Germline V gene data show CDR1 as ENHRY and CDR2 as SYGVKD. The CDR3 sequence is 12 residues long.

The chain employs TRBV10-3 and TRBJ1-4; possibly TRBD1 for D (5 bases). This receptor was identified in a man between 60 and 75 years old with acute or convalescent COVID-19. Specimen: peripheral blood. The CDR3 loop is CAVGGDNEKLFF. CDR3 DNA sequence: TGTGCGGTCGGGGGGGATAATGAAAAACTGTTTTTT.